This TCR beta chain is drawn from a study of identical twins. Study-wide results and limits: Alpha sequences out of frame and shared by twins had excess low generation probability. Within cord blood, abundant beta clonotypes carried fewer insertions, but memory repertoires showed no such trend.

MiXCR was run by TCRdb on the 5' RACE reads, yielding one entry per CDR3 protein. The repertoire holds about 100,000 distinct CDR3 sequences, with 4.5% to 6.5% as singletons. This clonotype has ten or more counts. Its antigen is undetermined. V was pared by 4 bases and J by 0 bases, with 7 bases between. CDR1 SGHNT and CDR2 YYREEE come from the germline V gene (reference sequence). This CDR3 contains 14 residues. This sequence joins TRBV5-4 and TRBJ2-2; D gene ambiguous. The source of this sequence is a woman aged 45-65 years in good health. Sequenced: memory T cells sorted from blood. Here the CDR3 DNA reads TGTGCCAGCAGCCACGCCCCGAACACCGGGGAGCTGTTTTTT. Its protein is CASSHAPNTGELFF.